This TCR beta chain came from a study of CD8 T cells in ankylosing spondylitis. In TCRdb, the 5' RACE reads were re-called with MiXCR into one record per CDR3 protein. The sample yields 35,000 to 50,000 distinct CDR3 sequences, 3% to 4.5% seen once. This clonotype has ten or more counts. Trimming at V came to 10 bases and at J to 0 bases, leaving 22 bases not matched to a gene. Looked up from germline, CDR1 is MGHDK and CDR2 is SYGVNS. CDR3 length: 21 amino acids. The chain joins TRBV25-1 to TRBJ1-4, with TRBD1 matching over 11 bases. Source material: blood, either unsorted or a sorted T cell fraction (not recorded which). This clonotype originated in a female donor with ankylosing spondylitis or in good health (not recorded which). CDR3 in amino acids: CAINLKMGTGGISPTNEKLFF. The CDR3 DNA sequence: TGTGCCATCAATTTGAAGATGGGGACAGGGGGTATATCGCCAACTAATGAAAAACTGTTTTTT. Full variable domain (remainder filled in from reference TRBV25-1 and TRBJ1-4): EADIYQTPRYLVIGTGKKITLECSQTMGHDKMYWYQQDPGMELHLIHYSYGVNSTEKGDLSSESTVSRIRTEHFPLTLESARPSHTSQYLCAINLKMGTGGISPTNEKLFFGSGTQLSVL.